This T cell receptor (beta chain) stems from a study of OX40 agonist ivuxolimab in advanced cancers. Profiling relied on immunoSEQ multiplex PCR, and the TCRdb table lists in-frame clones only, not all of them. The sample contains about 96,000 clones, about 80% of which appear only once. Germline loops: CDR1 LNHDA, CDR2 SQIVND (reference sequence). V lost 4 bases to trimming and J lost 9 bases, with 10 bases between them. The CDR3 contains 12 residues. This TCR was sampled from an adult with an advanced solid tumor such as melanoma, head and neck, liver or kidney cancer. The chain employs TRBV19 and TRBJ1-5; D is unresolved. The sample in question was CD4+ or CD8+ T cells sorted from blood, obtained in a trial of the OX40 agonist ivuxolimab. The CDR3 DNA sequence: TGTGCCAGTAGTAAGGACCCCGGGCCCCAGCATTTT. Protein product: CASSKDPGPQHF.